What follows is one TCR beta chain and its context. Its antigen is unidentified. The germline V gene encodes CDR1 MNHNS and CDR2 SASEGT. The CDR3 spans 14 residues. Trimming pared 4 bases from V and 8 bases from J, leaving 17 bases between. This sample's time point: cycle 4 day 1 (C4D1), after less than 7 weeks of nivolumab. Every patient was affected by relapse after autologous stem cell transplantation, while exposure to brentuximab vedotin was not uniform. Only in-frame clones appear in the TCRdb table, and some are missing; sequencing was by immunoSEQ multiplex PCR. The repertoire holds 100,000 or so clones, with around 90% as singletons. These data come from a study of PD-1 blockade in classical Hodgkin lymphoma. Turning to the study itself: Nivolumab dosing for patients was 3 mg/kg, administered intravenously every 2 weeks. General study points: It was among complete responders that baseline diversity resembled that of newly diagnosed patients. Reported findings placed baseline TCR diversity lower in newly diagnosed patients (compared with healthy donors). Those patients who began receiving nivolumab less than 1 year after ASCT had lower diversity, and they were excluded.

This material consisted of peripheral blood mononuclear cells (PBMCs), taken before the fourth cycle of nivolumab. The V gene is TRBV6-1, the J gene TRBJ1-2; TRBD1 might be the D (5 bases). The sequence was obtained from a human donor with classical Hodgkin lymphoma. The CDR3 nucleotides read TGTGCCAGCAGTGGGGGGACTCTCGAGGGCGGCTACACCTTC. It translates to CASSGGTLEGGYTF.